This T cell receptor beta chain was captured in a study of blood T cell repertoires in COVID-19. Study at large: There were acute and convalescent COVID-19 samples, and they came from the United States, Italy and Spain. Sample material is recorded as cDNA or gDNA derived from T cells, B-cell-depleted T cells, or PBMCs.

Under the authors' procedure: Amplifying reference gene primers gave estimates of nucleated cell counts. Assay used: immunoSEQ multiplex PCR; TCRdb lists only in-frame clones, some missing. The V and J calls and clone size were taken over from that table, and D and trimming were inferred from the DNA. The top ten clones hold approximately 20% of a sample with tens of thousands of clones, almost 85% of them seen once. The CDR3 consists of 16 residues. V gave up 6 bases and J gave up 2 bases; unmatched junction bases: 5. The V gene's germline CDR1 is MNHEY and CDR2 SVGEGT. Sequenced: peripheral blood. V and J are TRBV6-2 or TRBV6-3 and TRBJ2-2; the match to TRBD2 covers 11 bases. The TCR was taken from a human donor in a cohort sampled during active COVID-19. The CDR3 loop reads CASSQGLAGNTGELFF. The CDR3 nucleotides are TGTGCCAGCAGCCAAGGACTAGCGGGTAACACCGGGGAGCTGTTTTTT.